Reported below is one TCR beta chain. Its antigen remains unidentified. Losses at the gene ends were 1 base for V and 6 bases for J; bases not matched to a gene: 7. This CDR3 is 16 amino acids long. The germline CDR1 and CDR2 sequences are SGHTA and FQGNSA. The data are from a study of vaccination and CD4 T cells after COVID-19. Across the whole study: Researchers treated control cultures with a CEFX pool, an HIV-1 Nef pool, or no peptide.

Findings of the study overall: Spike mono-reactivity was found in 304 of the 307 vaccine-specific clones identified in convalescent patients.

Cultured CD4+ T-cell DNA underwent Oncomine TCR Beta short-read sequencing. TCRdb analysed the PCR reads with MiXCR anew, one entry per CDR3 protein. The table has 11,000 or so distinct CDR3 sequences, 55% to 70% seen once. Described treatment: roughly ten-day PBMC culture with coronavirus spike peptide pools or control peptides (ViraFEST assay). This clonotype was sampled from a human donor who had recovered from COVID-19. The V gene is TRBV7-2, the J gene TRBJ2-4, with 9 bases identical to TRBD2. The specimen sequenced was CD4+ T cells from blood, cultured in vitro. CDR3 sequence: CASSLVGGSGRNIQYF. The CDR3 DNA reads TGTGCCAGCAGCTTAGTAGGTGGTAGCGGGAGAAACATTCAGTACTTC.